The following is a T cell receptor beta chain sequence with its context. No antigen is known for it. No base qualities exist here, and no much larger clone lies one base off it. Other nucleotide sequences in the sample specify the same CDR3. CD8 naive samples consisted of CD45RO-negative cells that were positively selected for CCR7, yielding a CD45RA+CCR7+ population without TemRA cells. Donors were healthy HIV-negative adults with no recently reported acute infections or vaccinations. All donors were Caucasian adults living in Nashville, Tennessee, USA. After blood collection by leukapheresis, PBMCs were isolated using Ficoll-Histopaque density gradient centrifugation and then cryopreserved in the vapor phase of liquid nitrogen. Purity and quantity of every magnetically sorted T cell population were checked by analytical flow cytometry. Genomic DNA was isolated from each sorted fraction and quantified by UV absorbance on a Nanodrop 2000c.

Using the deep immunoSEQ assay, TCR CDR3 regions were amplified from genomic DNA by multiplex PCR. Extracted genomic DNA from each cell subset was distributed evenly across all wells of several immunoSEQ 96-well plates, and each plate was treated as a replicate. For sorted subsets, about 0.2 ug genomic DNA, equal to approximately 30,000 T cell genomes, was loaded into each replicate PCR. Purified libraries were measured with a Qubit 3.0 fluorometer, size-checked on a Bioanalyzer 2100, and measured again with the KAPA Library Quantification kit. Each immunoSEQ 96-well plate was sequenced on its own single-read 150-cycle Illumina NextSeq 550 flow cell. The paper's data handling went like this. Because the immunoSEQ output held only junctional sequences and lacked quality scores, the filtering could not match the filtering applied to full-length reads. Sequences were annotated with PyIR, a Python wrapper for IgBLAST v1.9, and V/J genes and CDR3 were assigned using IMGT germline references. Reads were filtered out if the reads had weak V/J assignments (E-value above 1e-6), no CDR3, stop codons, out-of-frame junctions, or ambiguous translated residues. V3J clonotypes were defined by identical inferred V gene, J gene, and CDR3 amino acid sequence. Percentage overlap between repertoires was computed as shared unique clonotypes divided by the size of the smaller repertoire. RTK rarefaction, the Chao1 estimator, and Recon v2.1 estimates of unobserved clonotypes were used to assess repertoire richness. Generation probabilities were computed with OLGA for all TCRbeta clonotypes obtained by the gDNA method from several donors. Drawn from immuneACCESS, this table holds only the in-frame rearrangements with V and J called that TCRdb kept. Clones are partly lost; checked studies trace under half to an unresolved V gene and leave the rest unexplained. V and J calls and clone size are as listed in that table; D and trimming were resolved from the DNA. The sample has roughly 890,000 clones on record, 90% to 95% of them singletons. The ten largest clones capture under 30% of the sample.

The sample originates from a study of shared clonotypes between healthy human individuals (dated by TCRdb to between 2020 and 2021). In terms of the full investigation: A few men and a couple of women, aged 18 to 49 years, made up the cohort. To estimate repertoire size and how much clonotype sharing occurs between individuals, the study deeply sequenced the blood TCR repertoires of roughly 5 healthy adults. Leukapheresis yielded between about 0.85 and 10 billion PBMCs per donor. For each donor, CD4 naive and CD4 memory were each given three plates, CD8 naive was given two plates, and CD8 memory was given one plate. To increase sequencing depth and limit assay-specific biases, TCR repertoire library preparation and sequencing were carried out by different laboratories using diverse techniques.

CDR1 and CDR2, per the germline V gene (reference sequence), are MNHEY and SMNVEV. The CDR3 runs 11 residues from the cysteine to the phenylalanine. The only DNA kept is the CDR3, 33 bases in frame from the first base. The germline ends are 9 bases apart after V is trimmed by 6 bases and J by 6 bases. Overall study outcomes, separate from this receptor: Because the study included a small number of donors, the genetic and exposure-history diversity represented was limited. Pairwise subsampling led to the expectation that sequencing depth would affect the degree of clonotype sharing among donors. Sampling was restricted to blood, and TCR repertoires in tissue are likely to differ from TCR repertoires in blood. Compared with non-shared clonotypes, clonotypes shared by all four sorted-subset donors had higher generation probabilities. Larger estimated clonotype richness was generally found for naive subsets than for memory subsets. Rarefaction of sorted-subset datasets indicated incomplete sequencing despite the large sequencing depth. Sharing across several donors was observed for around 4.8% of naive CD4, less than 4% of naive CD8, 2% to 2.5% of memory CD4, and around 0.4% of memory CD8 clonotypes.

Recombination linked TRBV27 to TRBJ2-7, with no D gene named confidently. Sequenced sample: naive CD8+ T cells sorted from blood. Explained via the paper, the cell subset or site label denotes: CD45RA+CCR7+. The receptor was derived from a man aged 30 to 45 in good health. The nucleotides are TGTGCCAGCAGCCGCGGCGGCGAGCAGTACTTC. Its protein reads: CASSRGGEQYF.